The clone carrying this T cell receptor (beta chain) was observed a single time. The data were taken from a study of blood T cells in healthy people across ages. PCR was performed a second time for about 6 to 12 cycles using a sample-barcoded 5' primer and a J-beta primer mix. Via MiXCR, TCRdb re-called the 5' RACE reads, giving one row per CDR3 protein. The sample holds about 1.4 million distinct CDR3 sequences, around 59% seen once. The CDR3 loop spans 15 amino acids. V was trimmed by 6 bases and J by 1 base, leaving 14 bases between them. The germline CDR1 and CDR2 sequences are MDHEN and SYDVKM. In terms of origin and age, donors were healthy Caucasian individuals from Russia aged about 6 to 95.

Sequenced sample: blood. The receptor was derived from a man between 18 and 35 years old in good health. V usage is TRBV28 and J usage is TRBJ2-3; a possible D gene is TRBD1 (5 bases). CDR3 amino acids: CASSCPRVGTDTQYF. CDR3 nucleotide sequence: TGTGCCAGCAGCTGCCCCAGGGTCGGCACAGATACGCAGTATTTT.